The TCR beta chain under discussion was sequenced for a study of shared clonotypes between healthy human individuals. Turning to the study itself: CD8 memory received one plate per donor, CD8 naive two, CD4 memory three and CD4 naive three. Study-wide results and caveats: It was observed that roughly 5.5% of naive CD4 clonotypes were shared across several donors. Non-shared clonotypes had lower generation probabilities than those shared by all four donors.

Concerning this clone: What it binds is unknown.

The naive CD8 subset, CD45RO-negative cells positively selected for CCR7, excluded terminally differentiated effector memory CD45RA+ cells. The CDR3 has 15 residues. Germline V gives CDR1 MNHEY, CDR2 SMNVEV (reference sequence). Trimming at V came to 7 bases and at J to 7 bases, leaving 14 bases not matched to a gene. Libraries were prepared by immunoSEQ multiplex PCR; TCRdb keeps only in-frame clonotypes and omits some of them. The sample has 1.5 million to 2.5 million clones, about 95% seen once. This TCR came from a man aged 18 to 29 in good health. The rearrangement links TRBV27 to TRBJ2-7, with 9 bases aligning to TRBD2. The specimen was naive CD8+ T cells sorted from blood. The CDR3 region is CASNGREGGTTEQYF. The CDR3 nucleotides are TGTGCCAGCAATGGGCGGGAGGGGGGTACGACGGAGCAGTACTTC.